This passage covers 16 T cell receptor beta chains from one sample sequenced in a study of shared clonotypes between healthy human individuals. Only in-frame clones appear in the TCRdb table, and some are missing; sequencing was by immunoSEQ multiplex PCR. The sample lists hundreds of thousands of clones; approximately 80% were seen once. The sequencing sample was made of PBMCs. These receptors originate from a woman between 40 and 55 years old in good health. Some clones in this sample may be carry-over from other donors' samples.

Concerning this clone: A far larger clone is a single base away, which makes a read error likely. Other DNA sequences in this specimen translate into the identical CDR3. This chain uses TRBV6-1 with TRBJ2-6; D is tentatively TRBD1 or TRBD2 (5 bases each). Germline V gene lookup returns CDR1 MNHNS and CDR2 SASEGT. The CDR3 contains 16 residues. In DNA form, the CDR3 reads TGTGCCAGCAGTGAATTGGACTTCTCTGGGGCCAACGTCCTTACTTTC. This translates into CASSELDFSGANVLTF.

The CDR3 sequence: CASSLAGGGTDTQYF. The CDR3 DNA sequence: TGTGCCAGCAGCTTAGCGGGGGGCGGCACAGATACGCAGTATTTT. The chain employs TRBV13 and TRBJ2-3, with D possibly TRBD2 on 7 matching bases. Germline CDR1 reads PRHDT; CDR2 reads FYEKMQ (reference sequence). The CDR3 extends over 15 amino acids. Trimming shortened V by 1 base and J by 1 base, and 9 bases separated the two germline ends.

The CDR3: CASSVETGGAYYGYTF. CDR3 coding DNA: TGTGCCAGCAGTGTTGAGACAGGGGGCGCCTACTATGGCTACACCTTC. The rearrangement joins TRBV2 to TRBJ1-2; 10 bases are shared with TRBD1. V shed 4 bases, J shed 3 bases, and the junction held 8 bases outside the gene matches. Germline assignment: CDR1 SNHLY and CDR2 FYNNEI. The CDR3 is 16 residues long.

The chain joins TRBV2 to TRBJ2-7; D is unresolved. Per the germline V gene, CDR1 is SNHLY and CDR2 is FYNNEI. V was cut by 7 bases and J by 2 bases, with 12 bases left in between. This CDR3 has 13 residues. CDR3 in amino acids: CASMGTPAYEQYF. The CDR3, as DNA: TGTGCCAGCATGGGAACACCAGCCTACGAGCAGTACTTC.

About this clone itself: A much bigger clone sits one base away, suggesting this may be a read error. The V gene is TRBV7-2, the J gene TRBJ2-2, with D maybe TRBD2 (5 bases). The CDR3 extends over 14 amino acids. CDR1 is SGHTA and CDR2 is FQGNSA in the germline V gene. With 1 base removed from V and 4 bases from J, the gap between germline ends came to 7 bases. CDR3 sequence reads: CASSLVGSTGELFF. CDR3 nucleotide sequence: TGTGCCAGCAGCTTAGTGGGGAGCACCGGGGAGCTGTTTTTT.

This clone has only one observation. The chain joins TRBV13 to TRBJ2-5; 8 nucleotides agree with TRBD1. Germline V CDR1 and CDR2: PRHDT, FYEKMQ (reference sequence). V shed 5 bases, J shed 4 bases, and the junction held 3 bases outside the gene matches. The length of the CDR3 is 13 residues. CDR3 amino acids: CASSPQGAETQYF. The CDR3, as DNA: TGTGCCAGCAGCCCTCAGGGGGCAGAGACCCAGTACTTC.

V usage is TRBV28 and J usage is TRBJ2-7; a possible D gene is TRBD1 (6 bases). The CDR3 consists of 15 residues. V lost 6 bases, J lost 3 bases, and 18 bases lay in between. Germline V gene sequence: CDR1 MDHEN, CDR2 SYDVKM. Written as DNA, the CDR3 is TGTGCCAGCAGGATTATAGGTCAAGGGGGCTACGAGCAGTACTTC. Translating gives CASRIIGQGGYEQYF.

The chain uses TRBV10-3 and TRBJ2-7, with 9 nucleotides matching TRBD1. Germline V gene data show CDR1 as ENHRY and CDR2 as SYGVKD. After removal of 3 bases from V and 6 bases from J, the junction contained 6 bases not matched to a gene. This CDR3 has 14 amino acids. DNA of the CDR3: TGTGCCATCAGTGAAGGACAGGGGCGGATCGAGCAGTACTTC. It specifies CAISEGQGRIEQYF.

This chain links TRBV28 with TRBJ1-2, with D possibly being TRBD1 (6 bases). Per the germline V gene, CDR1 is MDHEN and CDR2 is SYDVKM. V was shortened by 1 base and J by 7 bases, with 13 bases between the two germline ends. This CDR3 is built from 14 residues. As DNA, the CDR3 is TGTGCCAGCAGTTTATCAGGGGTCGAACGTGGCTACACCTTC. This encodes CASSLSGVERGYTF.

With regard to this clone: A single base separates this from a much larger clone, so it may be a read error. The chain employs TRBV11-3 and TRBJ1-3; maybe TRBD1 (6 bases). This CDR3 region has 15 residues. Germline CDR1 is SGHNT and CDR2 is YENEEA. V lost 3 bases and J lost 1, with 10 bases in between. In nucleotides, the CDR3 is TGTGCCAGCAGCTTCCGACAGGTATCTGGAAACACCATATATTTT. This encodes CASSFRQVSGNTIYF.

The count of this clone is one. This sequence may be a read error, since a much larger clone differs from it by one base. The J gene is TRBJ1-1, the V gene TRBV7-9; D is uncertain. Germline V gene lookup returns CDR1 SEHNR and CDR2 FQNEAQ (reference sequence). The length of the CDR3 is 14 residues. CDR3 region: CASSFFRENAEAFF. Here the CDR3 DNA reads TGTGCCAGCAGCTTTTTTCGTGAGAACGCTGAAGCTTTCTTT.

This clone has only one observation. The chain links TRBV7-2 to TRBJ2-1; 10 bases match TRBD2. This CDR3 comprises 17 residues. J was trimmed by 4 bases and V by 5 bases; bases with no gene match: 11. Germline CDR1 and CDR2: SGHTA and FQGNSA. The chain's CDR3 is CASSLRGAGLAYNEQFF. CDR3 coding DNA: TGTGCCAGCAGCCTTCGGGGGGCGGGACTAGCGTACAATGAGCAGTTCTTC.

This rearrangement joins TRBV28 to TRBJ2-2, with 7 bases that match TRBD1. V trimming: 6 bases; J trimming: 5 bases; junction bases outside the gene matches: 9. The CDR3 loop spans 15 amino acids. The germline V gene encodes CDR1 MDHEN and CDR2 SYDVKM. The CDR3 DNA is TGTGCCAGCAGGGGTGGGACAGAATGGACCGGGGAGCTGTTTTTT. This translates into CASRGGTEWTGELFF.

This clone was recorded at least ten times. The chain joins TRBV21-1 to TRBJ2-3; TRBD2, the D gene given by the table, was not confirmed from the DNA. TRBV21-1 is assigned pseudogene status. The CDR3 is made up of 17 amino acids. CDR3 sequence (DNA): TGTGCCAGCAGCAAAAGGCAGCGGGAGCGGGGCACAGATACGCAGTATTTT. Its protein product is CASSKRQRERGTDTQYF.

V gene TRBV2 combines with J gene TRBJ2-3; a possible D gene is TRBD2 (6 bases). Germline V lookup: CDR1 SNHLY, CDR2 FYNNEI. Trimming pared 6 bases from V and 0 bases from J, leaving 13 bases between. CDR3 length: 15 residues. CDR3: CASSLDGTSTDTQYF. CDR3 sequence (DNA): TGTGCCAGCAGCCTAGACGGGACTAGCACAGATACGCAGTATTTT.

This clone was observed a handful of times. With a much larger clone just one base away, this may be a read error. Other DNA variants within this sample encode the same CDR3. The chain combines TRBV30 with TRBJ1-2; TRBD1 is a possible D gene (5 bases). The CDR3 loop spans 12 amino acids. CDR1 is GTSNPN, CDR2 SVGIG, per germline (reference sequence). With 3 bases removed from V and 8 bases from J, the gap between germline ends came to 13 bases. The CDR3 is CAWSGGAGGYTF. The CDR3 DNA follows: TGTGCCTGGAGCGGAGGGGCGGGCGGCTACACCTTC.